This T cell receptor (beta chain) is drawn from a study of T cell changes during pregnancy in multiple sclerosis. The repertoire was sequenced with immunoSEQ multiplex PCR; TCRdb's copy has only in-frame clones and lacks some. The sample has around 60,000 clones, roughly 92% seen once. Sample: peripheral blood, taken in the second trimester of pregnancy. The receptor's source is a female donor with multiple sclerosis, enrolled in a pregnancy study.

DNA of the CDR3: TGTGCCAGTAGTGCGGACTCTGGAAACACCATATATTTT. Translating gives CASSADSGNTIYF. V gene TRBV19 combines with J gene TRBJ1-3; D not resolved. The CDR3 extends over 13 amino acids. Germline values: CDR1 LNHDA, CDR2 SQIVND (reference sequence). V lost 5 bases, J lost 0 bases, and 5 bases lay in between.